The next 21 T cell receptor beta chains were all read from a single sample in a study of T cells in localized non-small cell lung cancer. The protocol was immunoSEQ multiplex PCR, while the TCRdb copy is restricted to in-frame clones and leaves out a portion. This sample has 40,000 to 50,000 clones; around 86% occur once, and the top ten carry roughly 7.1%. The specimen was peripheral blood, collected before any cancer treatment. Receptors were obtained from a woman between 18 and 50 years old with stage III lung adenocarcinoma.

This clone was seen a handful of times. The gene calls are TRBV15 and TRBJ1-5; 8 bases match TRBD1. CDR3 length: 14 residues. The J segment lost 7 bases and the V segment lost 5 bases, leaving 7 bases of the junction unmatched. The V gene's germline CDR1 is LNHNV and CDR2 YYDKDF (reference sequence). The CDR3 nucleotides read TGTGCCACCAGCGGGGGACAGGAGGTCCAGCCCCAGCATTTT. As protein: CATSGGQEVQPQHF.

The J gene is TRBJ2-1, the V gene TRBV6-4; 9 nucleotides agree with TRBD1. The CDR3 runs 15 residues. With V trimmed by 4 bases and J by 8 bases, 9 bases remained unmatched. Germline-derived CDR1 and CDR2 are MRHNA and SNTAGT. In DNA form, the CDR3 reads TGTGCCAGCAGTGCCGGGACAGGGCCTAGGGATGAGCAGTTCTTC. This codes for CASSAGTGPRDEQFF.

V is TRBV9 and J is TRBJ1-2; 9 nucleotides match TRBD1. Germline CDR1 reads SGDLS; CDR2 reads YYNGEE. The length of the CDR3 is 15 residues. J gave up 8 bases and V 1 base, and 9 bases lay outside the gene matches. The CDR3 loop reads CASSVNTGGAEGYTF. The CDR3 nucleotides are TGTGCCAGCAGCGTAAATACAGGGGGCGCGGAAGGCTACACCTTC.

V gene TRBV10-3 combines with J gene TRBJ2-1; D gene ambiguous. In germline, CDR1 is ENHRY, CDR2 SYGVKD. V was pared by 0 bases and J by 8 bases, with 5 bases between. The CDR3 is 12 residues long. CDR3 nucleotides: TGTGCCATCAGTGAGTCGGGCGATGAGCAGTTCTTC. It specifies CAISESGDEQFF.

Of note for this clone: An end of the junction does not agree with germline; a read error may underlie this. CDR3 region: CASRLGLAPGGGAKTQYF. The CDR3 DNA sequence: TGTGCCAGCAGATTAGGACTAGCTCCGGGCGGAGGGGCGAAGACCCAGTACTTC. This sequence joins TRBV7-2 and TRBJ2-5; 8 nucleotides line up with TRBD2. The CDR3 runs 18 residues. Looked up from germline, CDR1 is SGHTA and CDR2 is FQGNSA.

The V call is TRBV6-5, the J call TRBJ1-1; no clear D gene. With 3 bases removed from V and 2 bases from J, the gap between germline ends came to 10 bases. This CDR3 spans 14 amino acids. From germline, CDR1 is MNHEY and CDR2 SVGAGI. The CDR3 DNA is TGTGCCAGCAGTTATATCCAGGCCAACACTGAAGCTTTCTTT. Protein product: CASSYIQANTEAFF.

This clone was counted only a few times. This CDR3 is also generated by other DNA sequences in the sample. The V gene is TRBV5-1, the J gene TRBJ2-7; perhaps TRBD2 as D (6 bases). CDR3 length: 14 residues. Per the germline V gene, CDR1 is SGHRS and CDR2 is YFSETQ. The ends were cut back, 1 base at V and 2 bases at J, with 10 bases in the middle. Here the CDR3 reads CASSLLGGTYEQYF. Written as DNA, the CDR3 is TGCGCCAGCAGCTTGCTAGGCGGGACCTACGAGCAGTACTTC.

The CDR3 nucleotides read TGCGCCAGCCGGCCCCAGGACCGAACGCGCTATGGCTACACCTTC. As protein: CASRPQDRTRYGYTF. J is TRBJ1-2 and V is TRBV5-1; D gene uncertain. The CDR3 is 15 residues long. V was trimmed by 7 bases and J by 4 bases, leaving 20 bases between them. Germline lookup yields CDR1 SGHRS and CDR2 YFSETQ.

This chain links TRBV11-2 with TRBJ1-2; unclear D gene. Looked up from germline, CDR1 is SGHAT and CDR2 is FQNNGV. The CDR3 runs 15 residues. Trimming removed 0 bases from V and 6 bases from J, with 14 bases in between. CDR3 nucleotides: TGTGCCAGCAGCTTAGACCCGACCCCTCTTGATGGCTACACCTTC. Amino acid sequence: CASSLDPTPLDGYTF.

The CDR3 spells CASSSGLSSTDTQYF. As DNA, the CDR3 is TGTGCCAGCAGTTCTGGGCTATCCAGCACAGATACGCAGTATTTT. V and J are TRBV6-1 and TRBJ2-3, with unresolved D. There are 15 residues in the CDR3. V was pared by 5 bases and J by 0 bases, with 12 bases between. The V gene's germline CDR1 is MNHNS and CDR2 SASEGT.

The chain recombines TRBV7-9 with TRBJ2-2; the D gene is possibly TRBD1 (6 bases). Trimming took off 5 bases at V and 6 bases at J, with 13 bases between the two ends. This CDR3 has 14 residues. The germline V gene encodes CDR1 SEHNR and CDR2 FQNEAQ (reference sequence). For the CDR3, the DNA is TGTGCCAGCAGCGTCCGACAGGATCCCGGGGAGCTGTTTTTT. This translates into CASSVRQDPGELFF.

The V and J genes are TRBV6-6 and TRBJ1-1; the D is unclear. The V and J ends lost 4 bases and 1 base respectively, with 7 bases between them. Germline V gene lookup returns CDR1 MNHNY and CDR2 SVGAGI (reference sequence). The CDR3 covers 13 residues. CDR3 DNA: TGTGCCAGCAGTTGGACTGCGAACACTGAAGCTTTCTTT. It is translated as CASSWTANTEAFF.

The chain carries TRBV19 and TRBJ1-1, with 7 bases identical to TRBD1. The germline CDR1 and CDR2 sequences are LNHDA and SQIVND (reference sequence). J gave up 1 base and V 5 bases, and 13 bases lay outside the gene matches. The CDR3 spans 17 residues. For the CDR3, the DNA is TGTGCCAGTAGTCCTCCGCTGTGGACAGGACAGAACACTGAAGCTTTCTTT. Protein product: CASSPPLWTGQNTEAFF. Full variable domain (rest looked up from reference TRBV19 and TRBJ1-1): DGGITQSPKYLFRKEGQNVTLSCEQNLNHDAMYWYRQDPGQGLRLIYYSQIVNDFQKGDIAEGYSVSREKKESFPLTVTSAQKNPTAFYLCASSPPLWTGQNTEAFFGQGTRLTVV.

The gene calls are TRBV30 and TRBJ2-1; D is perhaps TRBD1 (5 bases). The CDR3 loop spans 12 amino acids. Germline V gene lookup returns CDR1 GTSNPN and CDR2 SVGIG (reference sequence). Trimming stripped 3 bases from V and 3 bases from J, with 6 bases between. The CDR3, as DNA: TGTGCCTGGAGGGACAACTACAATGAGCAGTTCTTC. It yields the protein CAWRDNYNEQFF.

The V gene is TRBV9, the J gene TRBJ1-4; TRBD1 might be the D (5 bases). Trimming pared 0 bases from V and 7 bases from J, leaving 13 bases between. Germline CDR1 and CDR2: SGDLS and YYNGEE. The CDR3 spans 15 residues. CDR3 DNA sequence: TGTGCCAGCAGCGTAGCTGGGCAGGGAGGTGAAAAACTGTTTTTT. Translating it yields CASSVAGQGGEKLFF. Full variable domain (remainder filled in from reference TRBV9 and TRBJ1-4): DSGVTQTPKHLITATGQRVTLRCSPRSGDLSVYWYQQSLDQGLQFLIQYYNGEERAKGNILERFSAQQFPDLHSELNLSSLELGDSALYFCASSVAGQGGEKLFFGSGTQLSVL.

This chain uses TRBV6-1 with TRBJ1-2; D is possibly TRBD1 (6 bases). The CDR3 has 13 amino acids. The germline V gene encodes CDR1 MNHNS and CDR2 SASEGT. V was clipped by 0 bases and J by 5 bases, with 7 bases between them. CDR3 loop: CASSEAGGYGYTF. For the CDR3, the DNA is TGTGCCAGCAGTGAAGCAGGGGGTTATGGCTACACCTTC.

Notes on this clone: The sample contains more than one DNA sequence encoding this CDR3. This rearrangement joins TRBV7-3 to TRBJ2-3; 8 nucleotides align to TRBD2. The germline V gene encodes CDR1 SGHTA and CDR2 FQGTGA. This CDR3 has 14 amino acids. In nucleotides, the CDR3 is TGTGCTAGCCGACGAACGGGGGGGACAGATACGCAGTATTTT. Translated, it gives CASRRTGGTDTQYF.

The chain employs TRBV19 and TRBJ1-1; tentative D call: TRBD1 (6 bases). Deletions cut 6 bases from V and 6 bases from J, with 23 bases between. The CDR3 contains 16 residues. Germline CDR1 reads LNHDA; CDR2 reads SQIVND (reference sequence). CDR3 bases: TGTGCCAGTAGACTCCATGGAGGGGGGACTACCTCTGAAGCTTTCTTT. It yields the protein CASRLHGGGTTSEAFF. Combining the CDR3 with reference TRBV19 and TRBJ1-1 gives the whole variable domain DGGITQSPKYLFRKEGQNVTLSCEQNLNHDAMYWYRQDPGQGLRLIYYSQIVNDFQKGDIAEGYSVSREKKESFPLTVTSAQKNPTAFYLCASRLHGGGTTSEAFFGQGTRLTVV.

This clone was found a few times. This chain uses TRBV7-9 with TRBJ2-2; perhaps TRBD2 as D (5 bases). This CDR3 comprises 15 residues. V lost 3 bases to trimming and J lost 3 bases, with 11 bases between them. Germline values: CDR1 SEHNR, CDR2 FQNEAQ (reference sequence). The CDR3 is CASSFGGGDTGELFF. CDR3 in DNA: TGTGCCAGCAGCTTTGGTGGAGGAGACACCGGGGAGCTGTTTTTT.

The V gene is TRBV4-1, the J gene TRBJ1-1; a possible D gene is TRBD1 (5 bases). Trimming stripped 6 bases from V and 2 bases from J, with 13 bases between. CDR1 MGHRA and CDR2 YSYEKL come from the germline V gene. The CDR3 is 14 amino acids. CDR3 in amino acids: CASSERQLNTEAFF. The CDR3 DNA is TGCGCCAGCAGTGAGCGACAGCTTAACACTGAAGCTTTCTTT.

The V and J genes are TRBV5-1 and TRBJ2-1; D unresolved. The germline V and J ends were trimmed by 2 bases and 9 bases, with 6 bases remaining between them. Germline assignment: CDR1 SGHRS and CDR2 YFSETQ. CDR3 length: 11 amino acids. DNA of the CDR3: TGCGCCAGCAGCTTCGGCGTTGAGCAGTTCTTC. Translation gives CASSFGVEQFF.